A single sample gave rise to the 19 T cell receptor beta chains below, sequenced in a study of OX40 agonist ivuxolimab in advanced cancers. Libraries were prepared by immunoSEQ multiplex PCR; TCRdb keeps only in-frame clonotypes and omits some of them. The table includes about 36,000 clones, around 80% detected once. The sequences come from CD4+ or CD8+ T cells sorted from blood, collected in a trial of the OX40 agonist ivuxolimab. The source is an adult with an advanced solid tumor such as melanoma, head and neck, liver or kidney cancer.

The chain couples TRBV27 to TRBJ1-2, with 7 nucleotides matching TRBD1. J gave up 6 bases and V 6 bases, and 16 bases lay outside the gene matches. Germline V gene sequence: CDR1 MNHEY, CDR2 SMNVEV (reference sequence). CDR3 length: 16 amino acids. The CDR3: CASRRFPTTGWHGYTF. CDR3 nucleotides: TGTGCCAGCAGACGTTTTCCCACGACAGGGTGGCATGGCTACACCTTC.

This rearrangement joins TRBV4-2 to TRBJ2-4; weak D call: TRBD2 (6 bases). V shed 3 bases and J shed 0 bases, with 9 bases lying between them. Germline V gene lookup returns CDR1 LGHNA and CDR2 YNFKEQ. The CDR3 extends over 15 amino acids. The CDR3 region has the DNA TGTGCCAGCAGCCACCTGGGGGGAGCCAAAAACATTCAGTACTTC. Protein product: CASSHLGGAKNIQYF.

The chain has TRBV5-1 and TRBJ2-1, with TRBD2 matching 8 bases. Trimming cost V 1 base and J 7 bases; bases outside gene matches: 7. The CDR3 is 15 residues long. Per germline, CDR1 SGHRS and CDR2 YFSETQ. The CDR3 is CASSLNNLAGNEQFF. CDR3 DNA sequence: TGCGCCAGCAGCTTGAATAACCTAGCGGGTAATGAGCAGTTCTTC.

The rearrangement links TRBV19 to TRBJ2-2, with 8 nucleotides matching TRBD1. CDR3 length: 15 residues. The germline gives CDR1 LNHDA, CDR2 SQIVND (reference sequence). V gave up 2 bases and J gave up 3 bases; unmatched junction bases: 2. The DNA of the CDR3 is TGTGCCAGTAGTATAAGGACAGGGCACACCGGGGAGCTGTTTTTT. Translated, it gives CASSIRTGHTGELFF.

This clone was seen a single time. This chain uses TRBV11-2 with TRBJ2-7; 8 nucleotides align to TRBD1. Per the germline V gene, CDR1 is SGHAT and CDR2 is FQNNGV. The CDR3 runs 15 residues. V lost 5 bases to trimming and J lost 6 bases; unmatched junction nucleotides: 12. CDR3 sequence: CASSPPLRQGAEQYF. The CDR3 DNA follows: TGTGCCAGCAGCCCTCCCCTGCGGCAGGGGGCCGAGCAGTACTTC.

The chain couples TRBV7-2 to TRBJ2-2, with D uncertain. The V end was cut by 3 bases, the J end by 4 bases, with 6 bases between. Germline CDR1 is SGHTA and CDR2 is FQGNSA. CDR3 length equals 13 residues. In DNA, the CDR3 is TGTGCCAGCAGCTTCACTGGCACCGGGGAGCTGTTTTTT. This gives the protein CASSFTGTGELFF.

The genes are TRBV6-5 and TRBJ2-7; D uncertain. The CDR3 loop spans 15 amino acids. Trimming pared 0 bases from V and 5 bases from J, leaving 14 bases between. Germline CDR1 is MNHEY and CDR2 is SVGAGI. Written as DNA, the CDR3 is TGTGCCAGCAGTTACTCCCCGGCTAGAACCCACGAGCAGTACTTC. Protein product: CASSYSPARTHEQYF.

This chain joins TRBV15 and TRBJ1-6; no definite D call. In germline, CDR1 is LNHNV, CDR2 YYDKDF (reference sequence). The V end was cut by 1 base, the J end by 19 bases, with 17 bases between. CDR3 length: 13 residues. CDR3 amino acids: CATSRGEVAPRHF. The CDR3, as DNA: TGTGCCACCAGCAGAGGAGAGGTAGCCCCGAGGCACTTT.

This sequence joins TRBV27 and TRBJ2-5, with unresolved D. CDR3 length equals 10 residues. The germline CDR1 and CDR2 sequences are MNHEY and SMNVEV (reference sequence). V was trimmed by 8 bases and J by 9 bases, leaving 10 bases between them. The CDR3 nucleotides read TGTGCCAGCTTCCTCAAGGCCCAGTACTTC. Translating it yields CASFLKAQYF.

The sample holds one count of this clone. This chain connects TRBV28 to TRBJ2-1; a possible D gene is TRBD2 (6 bases). The CDR3 has 14 residues. Deletions cut 5 bases from V and 1 base from J, with 9 bases between. The V gene's germline CDR1 is MDHEN and CDR2 SYDVKM. The CDR3 spells CASSRRGSYNEQFF. In DNA form, the CDR3 reads TGTGCCAGCAGTCGCCGGGGGTCCTACAATGAGCAGTTCTTC.

V usage is TRBV6-1 and J usage is TRBJ1-1; 7 nucleotides agree with TRBD1. The germline V gene has CDR1 MNHNS and CDR2 SASEGT. The CDR3 sequence is 14 residues long. Losses at the gene ends were 4 bases for V and 6 bases for J; bases not matched to a gene: 8. The CDR3 coding sequence is TGTGCCAGCAGTGGAACACAGGGGACCGCTGAAGCTTTCTTT. Translating it yields CASSGTQGTAEAFF.

The chain joins TRBV9 to TRBJ2-1, with 7 bases that match TRBD2. The CDR3 consists of 15 residues. The germline V gene has CDR1 SGDLS and CDR2 YYNGEE. The trim removed 0 bases at V and 8 bases at J, leaving 8 bases unmatched. CDR3 DNA: TGTGCCAGCAGCGTAGCTCCTACGGGGAGGGATGAGCAGTTCTTC. Protein product: CASSVAPTGRDEQFF.

This sequence joins TRBV5-1 and TRBJ2-3, with D tentatively TRBD2 (6 bases). V was trimmed by 4 bases and J by 0 bases, leaving 9 bases between them. Germline CDR1 reads SGHRS; CDR2 reads YFSETQ. This CDR3 is 14 amino acids long. The CDR3 sequence is CASSGGRSTDTQYF. In DNA form, the CDR3 reads TGCGCCAGCAGCGGTGGGAGGAGCACAGATACGCAGTATTTT.

V gene TRBV28 combines with J gene TRBJ1-1; D is unclear. Trimming removed 5 bases from V and 0 bases from J, with 10 bases in between. The CDR3 length is 14 residues. Germline CDR1 and CDR2: MDHEN and SYDVKM. This CDR3 reads CASSPYLMNTEAFF. CDR3 bases: TGTGCCAGCAGTCCTTATTTGATGAACACTGAAGCTTTCTTT.

This chain joins TRBV11-2 and TRBJ2-1; 13 nucleotides line up with TRBD2. This CDR3 region has 14 residues. Germline CDR1 is SGHAT and CDR2 is FQNNGV. With V trimmed by 8 bases and J by 8 bases, 6 bases remained unmatched. The CDR3 nucleotides are TGTGCCAGCTCACTAGCGGGGGGGCAGTATGAGCAGTTCTTC. Protein sequence: CASSLAGGQYEQFF.

The V gene is TRBV6-6, the J gene TRBJ2-7; TRBD2 agrees at 11 bases. Germline CDR1 is MNHNY and CDR2 is SVGAGI (reference sequence). V lost 5 bases, J lost 3 bases, and 6 bases stayed unmatched. This CDR3 has 15 residues. This CDR3 reads CASSTSGGTFYEQYF. The CDR3 DNA sequence: TGTGCCAGCAGTACTAGCGGGGGAACCTTCTACGAGCAGTACTTC.

The CDR3 reads CASSIYGTGEADTQYF. The CDR3 DNA sequence: TGTGCCAGCAGTATTTACGGGACAGGGGAGGCAGATACGCAGTATTTT. The V gene is TRBV5-8, the J gene TRBJ2-3, with TRBD1 matching over 10 bases. The CDR3 totals 16 residues. Germline V gene data show CDR1 as SGHTS and CDR2 as YDEGEE. Trimming removed 5 bases from V and 4 bases from J; junction bases left unmatched: 10. Based on the CDR3 plus reference TRBV5-8 and TRBJ2-3, the full variable domain is EAGVTQSPTHLIKTRGQQATLRCSPISGHTSVYWYQQALGLGLQFLLWYDEGEERNRGNFPPRFSGRQFPNYSSELNVNALELEDSALYLCASSIYGTGEADTQYFGPGTRLTVL.

The chain joins TRBV11-1 to TRBJ2-2; a possible D gene is TRBD1 (6 bases). This CDR3 spans 16 amino acids. The ends were cut back, 3 bases at V and 6 bases at J, with 17 bases in the middle. Per the germline V gene, CDR1 is SGHAT and CDR2 is FQDESV (reference sequence). CDR3 protein: CASSFSGTQPSGELFF. CDR3 DNA: TGTGCCAGCAGCTTTTCCGGGACACAACCGTCCGGGGAGCTGTTTTTT.

The V call is TRBV5-4, the J call TRBJ1-2; D possibly corresponds to TRBD1 (5 bases). The CDR3 runs to 12 residues. Germline loops: CDR1 SGHNT, CDR2 YYREEE (reference sequence). V dropped 4 bases and J dropped 6 bases, with 10 bases sitting between them. CDR3 nucleotides: TGTGCCAGCAGCCTTGGGGCCGATGGCTACACCTTC. Residues: CASSLGADGYTF.